The clone carrying this T cell receptor (beta chain) is medium-sized within its sample. This sample is drawn from a study of CDR3 diversity in severe acne. Using its own MiXCR run on the PCR reads, TCRdb lists one record per CDR3 protein. The repertoire holds about 84,000 distinct CDR3 sequences, with around 50% as singletons. V was clipped by 6 bases and J by 9 bases; unmatched bases: 8. The germline CDR1 and CDR2 sequences are SGHTS and YDEGEE. This CDR3 comprises 14 residues. The sequence was obtained from a male donor in good health, without acne. This chain joins TRBV5-8 and TRBJ1-6; 8 bases fit TRBD1. Sequences were obtained from blood. For the CDR3, the DNA is TGTGCCAGCAACGGACAGGGCGAGGGTTCACCCCTCCACTTT. Translated: CASNGQGEGSPLHF.